A selection of T cell receptor beta chains follows, all from one sample in a study of blood T cell repertoires in COVID-19. The protocol was immunoSEQ multiplex PCR, while the TCRdb copy is restricted to in-frame clones and leaves out a portion. The repertoire includes under 100,000 clones, nearly 90% of them detected once, and roughly 8.9% sits in the top ten. The sample taken for sequencing was peripheral blood. The source is a man in his fifties or sixties with acute or convalescent COVID-19. Each CDR3 is given with its conserved first and last residue. The D gene is left open where the match is weak. Only some rows state a clone size, as once, few, many or a class for expanded clones.

J,V,size,D,DNA,CDR3
TRBJ1-5,TRBV30,.,.,TGTGCCTGGAGTAGCAGCAATCAGCCCCAGCATTTT,CAWSSSNQPQHF
TRBJ2-3,TRBV11-2,.,TRBD2,TGTGCCAGCAGCTTAGGTAGGCGGGGGGCGAGCGCAGATACGCAGTATTTT,CASSLGRRGASADTQYF
TRBJ1-1,TRBV7-9,.,TRBD1,TGTGCCAGCAGCTTAGGAGGACAGGGAGGAACTGAAGCTTTCTTT,CASSLGGQGGTEAFF
TRBJ1-1,TRBV5-1,.,.,TGCGCCAGCAGCGGGGGCCTATTGAACACTGAAGCTTTCTTT,CASSGGLLNTEAFF
TRBJ1-2,TRBV5-4,.,.,TGTGCCAGCAGCTTGGCCGGGGAGGGTGGCTACACCTTC,CASSLAGEGGYTF
TRBJ2-1,TRBV6-1,.,.,TGTGCCAGCAGTGAAGGGAGGGGGGGCATCGGGTCCTACAATGAGCAGTTCTTC,CASSEGRGGIGSYNEQFF
TRBJ1-1,TRBV14,.,TRBD1,TGTGCCAGCAGGTTAACAGGGGGCCGATTGAACACTGAAGCTTTCTTT,CASRLTGGRLNTEAFF
TRBJ2-4,TRBV30,.,.,TGTGCCTTCCGGACAGAACCATACAAAAACATTCAGTACTTC,CAFRTEPYKNIQYF
TRBJ1-6,TRBV4-1,.,.,TGCGCCAGCAGCCAAGATGCAGGGACCTATAATTCACCCCTCCACTTT,CASSQDAGTYNSPLHF
TRBJ1-1,TRBV7-9,.,.,TGTGCCAGCAGCTTACTGACGGAGACTGAAGCTTTCTTT,CASSLLTETEAFF
TRBJ2-3,TRBV5-4,.,.,TGTGCCAGCAGCTTGGAGTCCCAGGATACGCAGTATTTT,CASSLESQDTQYF
TRBJ2-4,TRBV27,.,.,TGTGCCAGCAGTTTGGGGCCACTGTCTGGTGGCATTCAGTACTTC,CASSLGPLSGGIQYF
TRBJ1-3,TRBV10-3,.,TRBD1,TGTGCCATCAGGACAGGGGGCCCCGGAAACACCATATATTTT,CAIRTGGPGNTIYF
TRBJ1-4,TRBV5-1,.,.,TGCGCCAGCAGCCCGGGACATCCTAATGAAAAACTGTTTTTT,CASSPGHPNEKLFF
TRBJ2-5,TRBV5-1,.,TRBD2,TGCGCCAGCAGCCGTAGCGGGGTCCAAGAGACCCAGTACTTC,CASSRSGVQETQYF
TRBJ1-1,TRBV5-1,few,.,TGCGCCAGCAGCCTCAGTACGAACACTGAAGCTTTCTTT,CASSLSTNTEAFF
TRBJ2-1,TRBV5-1,.,TRBD1,TGCGCCAGCAGTTCGGGACAGGGAAGAGAGCAGTTCTTC,CASSSGQGREQFF
TRBJ2-3,TRBV9,.,TRBD2,TGTGCCAGCAGCCCAAGCGGGGGGGCTTACACAGATACGCAGTATTTT,CASSPSGGAYTDTQYF
TRBJ2-1,TRBV5-4,.,TRBD2,TGTGCCAGCAGCTGGACTAGCGGGGGCCCCTACAATGAGCAGTTCTTC,CASSWTSGGPYNEQFF
TRBJ2-1,TRBV19,once,TRBD1,TGTGCCACTAAAAGTACAGGGGGCAATGAGCAGTTCTTC,CATKSTGGNEQFF
TRBJ2-6,TRBV3-1/TRBV3-2,.,.,TGTGCCAGCAGCCAAGCTCGTTTAGCCTCTGGGGCCAACGTCCTGACTTTC,CASSQARLASGANVLTF
TRBJ2-1,TRBV7-2,.,TRBD2,TGTGCCAGCAGCAAAACCGGGACTAGCATCAATGAGCAGTTCTTC,CASSKTGTSINEQFF
TRBJ2-6,TRBV6-1,.,.,TGTGCCAGCAGTGAACTCCAACAGGCTCCTGGGGCCAACGTCCTGACTTTC,CASSELQQAPGANVLTF
TRBJ2-2,TRBV21-1,once,.,TGTGCCAGCAGCGCCTCAAGACAGGGATCTAACACCGGGGAGCTGTTTTTT,CASSASRQGSNTGELFF
TRBJ1-2,TRBV5-5,.,TRBD1,TGTGCCAGCAGCGAGGATGGGACAGTCGGCGGCTACACCTTC,CASSEDGTVGGYTF
TRBJ1-1,TRBV19,once,.,TGTGCCAGTAGTAATACACGACAGAGCAACACTGAAGCTTTCTTT,CASSNTRQSNTEAFF
TRBJ2-2,TRBV2,.,.,TGTGCCAAGCAGGGGAACACCGGGGAGCTGTTTTTT,CAKQGNTGELFF
TRBJ1-2,TRBV13,.,TRBD1,TGTGCCAGCAGCGAGAGCGACAGGGGGGGCTACACCTTC,CASSESDRGGYTF
TRBJ1-5,TRBV15,once,.,TGTGCCACCAGCAGCGGACAGATAGGAAATCAGCCCCAGCATTTT,CATSSGQIGNQPQHF
TRBJ1-1,TRBV30,.,.,TGTGCCTGTTCCGCCCGGGGGGAGACTGAAGCTTTCTTT,CACSARGETEAFF
TRBJ1-2,TRBV4-2,.,.,TGTGCCAGCAGCCAAGAGAGCTACAGCCCTTATGGCTACACCTTC,CASSQESYSPYGYTF
TRBJ1-5,TRBV4-1,.,TRBD1,TGCGCCAGCAGCCAAGCTTGGGACAGGGGAGGCAATCAGCCCCAGCATTTT,CASSQAWDRGGNQPQHF
TRBJ1-5,TRBV12-3/TRBV12-4,once,.,TGTGCCAGAAAAGAAATAGAGGCCCAGCATTTT,CARKEIEAQHF
TRBJ1-2,TRBV7-8,few,.,TGTGCCAGCAGCTTAGCTAACTTCGGGGGAGACTATGGCTACACCTTC,CASSLANFGGDYGYTF
TRBJ1-4,TRBV15,.,.,TGTGCCACCAGCAGAGAAGGGAGGAGATCTAATGAAAAACTGTTTTTT,CATSREGRRSNEKLFF
TRBJ2-5,TRBV19,.,TRBD1,TGTGCCAGTAGTATAGGGACAGGGACATCTCAAGAGACCCAGTACTTC,CASSIGTGTSQETQYF
TRBJ1-2,TRBV18,.,.,TGTGCCAGCTCACCAATATCAGGGGATTATGGCTACACCTTC,CASSPISGDYGYTF
TRBJ1-4,TRBV30,.,.,TGTGCCCAGGGGCCCCGTGCAGCTAATGAAAAACTGTTTTTT,CAQGPRAANEKLFF